The 24 T cell receptor beta chains below come from one sample, sequenced in a study of blood T cell repertoires in COVID-19. Repertoires were generated with immunoSEQ multiplex PCR, while TCRdb's copy carries only in-frame clones and drops some. The sample includes under 300,000 clones, approximately 80% seen only once; the top ten take roughly 2%. The sample comprised peripheral blood. The source is a man aged 25 to 45 who had recovered from COVID-19.

J is TRBJ1-5 and V is TRBV12-5; D is possibly TRBD1 (5 bases). Per germline, CDR1 LGHNT and CDR2 FRNRAP. Between the trimmed V and J ends, which lost 2 bases and 2 bases, there was a span of 13 bases. This CDR3 has 16 amino acids. As DNA, the CDR3 is TGTGCTAGTGGTTTGTGGGGGGGAAATGGCAATCAGCCCCAGCATTTT. It is translated as CASGLWGGNGNQPQHF.

CDR3 region: CASSPNRGVNEKLFF. The CDR3 coding sequence is TGTGCCAGCAGTCCAAACAGGGGTGTGAATGAAAAACTGTTTTTT. The chain recombines TRBV27 with TRBJ1-4; 7 bases are a match to TRBD1. This CDR3 region has 15 residues. J was trimmed by 5 bases and V by 5 bases; bases with no gene match: 8. CDR1 MNHEY and CDR2 SMNVEV come from the germline V gene (reference sequence).

This clone was found once. J is TRBJ1-5 and V is TRBV6-5; D possibly corresponds to TRBD1 (6 bases). Trimming removed 8 bases from V and 6 bases from J, with 14 bases in between. Germline CDR1 reads MNHEY; CDR2 reads SVGAGI. The CDR3 covers 13 residues. CDR3 DNA: TGTGCCAGCCTCCCAGGGGTGGGTCAGCCCCAGCATTTT. It codes for CASLPGVGQPQHF.

The chain combines TRBV5-1 with TRBJ2-1; a possible D gene is TRBD1 (5 bases). The V end lost 0 bases, the J end lost 6 bases, and 22 bases lay between the germline ends. Germline V CDR1 and CDR2: SGHRS, YFSETQ. This CDR3 is 18 amino acids long. In DNA, the CDR3 is TGCGCCAGCAGCTTGGGGGTGCAGGGATCCGTACCAGGCAATGAGCAGTTCTTC. This encodes CASSLGVQGSVPGNEQFF. Full variable domain (remainder filled in from reference TRBV5-1 and TRBJ2-1): KAGVTQTPRYLIKTRGQQVTLSCSPISGHRSVSWYQQTPGQGLQFLFEYFSETQRNKGNFPGRFSGRQFSNSRSEMNVSTLELGDSALYLCASSLGVQGSVPGNEQFFGPGTRLTVL.

J is TRBJ1-1 and V is TRBV5-1; no clear D gene. V shed 6 bases and J shed 3 bases, with 12 bases lying between them. Germline V gene data show CDR1 as SGHRS and CDR2 as YFSETQ. The CDR3 is made up of 13 amino acids. Here the CDR3 reads CASINEGDTEAFF. CDR3 in DNA: TGCGCCAGCATAAACGAGGGTGACACTGAAGCTTTCTTT.

The chain's CDR3 is CASSLQGVNTEAFF. The DNA of the CDR3 is TGTGCCAGCAGCCTCCAGGGGGTGAACACTGAAGCTTTCTTT. The V call is TRBV11-2, the J call TRBJ1-1, with 7 bases matching TRBD1. This CDR3 is built from 14 residues. Losses at the gene ends were 5 bases for V and 0 bases for J; bases not matched to a gene: 3. Germline CDR1 is SGHAT and CDR2 is FQNNGV.

As DNA, the CDR3 is TGTGCCAGCAGTGGTGAGGGACTAGTGGCAGGAGAGCAGTACTTC. This codes for CASSGEGLVAGEQYF. This chain links TRBV27 with TRBJ2-7, with 8 bases that match TRBD2. The V gene end was trimmed by 5 bases and the J gene end by 7 bases; junction bases not matched to a gene: 13. CDR1 and CDR2 (germline): MNHEY, SMNVEV (reference sequence). The CDR3 is 15 amino acids.

V and J are TRBV7-8 and TRBJ2-3; 10 bases fit TRBD2. The CDR3 contains 14 residues. Unmatched junction bases numbered 9, after V lost 5 bases and J lost 10 bases. The germline V gene encodes CDR1 SGHVS and CDR2 FQNEAQ. The CDR3 DNA is TGTGCCAGCAGCCTTCAGCGGGGGGGCCAACCGCAGTATTTT. Translation gives CASSLQRGGQPQYF. Based on the CDR3 plus reference TRBV7-8 and TRBJ2-3, the full variable domain is GAGVSQSPRYKVAKRGQDVALRCDPISGHVSLFWYQQALGQGPEFLTYFQNEAQLDKSGLPSDRFFAERPEGSVSTLKIQRTQQEDSAVYLCASSLQRGGQPQYFGPGTRLTVL.

The chain couples TRBV3-1 (or the pseudogene TRBV3-2) to TRBJ2-5, with 9 bases aligning to TRBD2. CDR1 LGHDT and CDR2 YNNKEL come from the germline V gene (reference sequence). V shed 0 bases, J shed 5 bases, and the junction held 7 bases outside the gene matches. This CDR3 contains 16 residues. This CDR3 reads CASSQDAGGPGETQYF. The CDR3 nucleotides are TGTGCCAGCAGCCAAGACGCGGGGGGGCCGGGGGAGACCCAGTACTTC.

This chain uses TRBV19 with TRBJ1-2; possible D gene TRBD1, 6 bases. CDR3 size: 14 residues. Germline V gene lookup returns CDR1 LNHDA and CDR2 SQIVND (reference sequence). The ends were cut back, 7 bases at V and 4 bases at J, with 16 bases in the middle. The CDR3 coding sequence is TGTGCCAGTAATCCCAGGGGCATGATCTATGGCTACACCTTC. Its translation is CASNPRGMIYGYTF.

The rearrangement joins TRBV12-5 to TRBJ1-1; 8 bases map to TRBD1. CDR1 and CDR2 (germline): LGHNT, FRNRAP. The CDR3 extends over 13 amino acids. Germline trimming cut 5 bases from V and 4 bases from J; bases unmatched to any gene: 3. The chain's CDR3 is CASGPDRVTEAFF. The CDR3 coding sequence is TGTGCTAGTGGTCCGGACAGGGTCACTGAAGCTTTCTTT.

V is TRBV10-1 and J is TRBJ1-1, with TRBD1 identical over 8 bases. Per the germline V gene, CDR1 is WNHNN and CDR2 is SYGVQD (reference sequence). This CDR3 is built from 12 residues. V was pared by 5 bases and J by 10 bases, with 6 bases of the junction left unmatched. CDR3 in DNA: TGCGCCAGCAGTTCTCAGGGGGCAGGAGCTTTCTTT. This gives the protein CASSSQGAGAFF.

The J gene is TRBJ1-5, the V gene TRBV6-4, with D maybe TRBD1 (5 bases). The germline V gene has CDR1 MRHNA and CDR2 SNTAGT. Trimming left V 11 bases short and J 6 bases short, with 23 bases between. The CDR3 length is 15 residues. In DNA form, the CDR3 reads TGTGCCGGCCGCCCCCGGGGGGAGGTTCCTCAGCCCCAGCATTTT. This codes for CAGRPRGEVPQPQHF.

The V call is TRBV7-6, the J call TRBJ2-3; TRBD2 agrees at 13 bases. CDR1 is SGHVS and CDR2 is FNYEAQ in the germline V gene. V was clipped by 3 bases and J by 0 bases; unmatched bases: 6. This CDR3 has 18 amino acids. The CDR3 is CASSLGLAGSASTDTQYF. The CDR3, as DNA: TGTGCCAGCAGCTTGGGACTAGCGGGGAGTGCTAGCACAGATACGCAGTATTTT. Variable domain in full (rest from reference TRBV7-6 and TRBJ2-3): GAGVSQSPRYKVTKRGQDVALRCDPISGHVSLYWYRQALGQGPEFLTYFNYEAQQDKSGLPNDRFSAERPEGSISTLTIQRTEQRDSAMYRCASSLGLAGSASTDTQYFGPGTRLTVL.

The chain combines TRBV7-8 with TRBJ2-7; 7 positions match TRBD1. Trimming took 0 bases from V and 6 from J; bases not matched to a gene: 2. The CDR3 runs to 13 residues. Germline CDR1 is SGHVS and CDR2 is FQNEAQ. CDR3 residues: CASSLAPGGEQYV. The CDR3 nucleotides are TGTGCCAGCAGCTTAGCGCCAGGGGGCGAGCAGTACGTC.

This chain links TRBV6-5 with TRBJ2-7, with 8 bases that match TRBD2. CDR1 and CDR2 (germline): MNHEY, SVGAGI. The CDR3 extends over 14 amino acids. V was clipped by 2 bases and J by 2 bases; unmatched bases: 2. In DNA, the CDR3 is TGTGCCAGCAGTTACGGAGCGGGGGCCTACGAGCAGTACTTC. Translating it yields CASSYGAGAYEQYF.

The gene calls are TRBV5-1 and TRBJ1-1; 8 bases are a match to TRBD1. The V gene's germline CDR1 is SGHRS and CDR2 YFSETQ. This CDR3 contains 14 residues. Losses at the gene ends were 4 bases for V and 4 bases for J; bases not matched to a gene: 6. The CDR3 coding sequence is TGCGCCAGCAGCGGGGGACAGGCGGGCACTGAAGCTTTCTTT. Translation: CASSGGQAGTEAFF.

The V and J genes are TRBV10-3 and TRBJ2-3, with 7 bases identical to TRBD2. This CDR3 comprises 15 residues. V was pared by 6 bases and J by 2 bases, with 8 bases of the junction left unmatched. CDR1 ENHRY and CDR2 SYGVKD come from the germline V gene. Here the CDR3 reads CAIRRSRGITDTQYF. Written as DNA, the CDR3 is TGTGCCATCAGGCGGTCGCGGGGGATCACAGATACGCAGTATTTT.

CDR3 sequence reads: CASRTGVDSPLHF. The DNA of the CDR3 is TGTGCCAGCAGGACAGGGGTTGATTCACCCCTCCACTTT. The rearrangement joins TRBV14 to TRBJ1-6; 8 nucleotides match TRBD1. Unmatched junction bases numbered 3, after V lost 6 bases and J lost 8 bases. This CDR3 contains 13 residues. CDR1 is SGHDN and CDR2 is FVKESK in the germline V gene.

The V and J genes are TRBV4-1 and TRBJ2-4; TRBD1 might be the D (5 bases). The CDR3 totals 16 residues. Germline V lookup: CDR1 MGHRA, CDR2 YSYEKL. V was pared by 0 bases and J by 4 bases, with 13 bases between. In DNA form, the CDR3 reads TGCGCCAGCAGCCAAGATCAAGGGGCTGGGAAAAACATTCAGTACTTC. It encodes CASSQDQGAGKNIQYF.

This CDR3 reads CAISPGGQTGELFF. Here the CDR3 DNA reads TGTGCCATCAGTCCAGGGGGCCAGACCGGGGAGCTGTTTTTT. The J gene is TRBJ2-2, the V gene TRBV10-3; 8 positions agree with TRBD1. J was trimmed by 5 bases and V by 5 bases; bases with no gene match: 4. The germline gives CDR1 ENHRY, CDR2 SYGVKD. The CDR3 is 14 residues long.

The chain links TRBV6-2 or TRBV6-3 to TRBJ2-5, with TRBD1 identical over 10 bases. CDR1 and CDR2 from the germline V gene are MNHEY and SVGEGT. The CDR3 runs to 14 residues. Trimming took 4 bases from V and 2 from J; bases not matched to a gene: 1. For the CDR3, the DNA is TGTGCCAGCAGTTGGGACAGGGGACAAGAGACCCAGTACTTC. Encoded protein: CASSWDRGQETQYF.

The V call is TRBV6-2 or TRBV6-3, the J call TRBJ2-5, with 9 positions matching TRBD1. This CDR3 comprises 16 residues. Germline CDR1 is MNHEY and CDR2 is SVGEGT. Trimming took 4 bases from V and 6 from J; bases not matched to a gene: 12. The CDR3 loop is CASSSTGTGKRKTQYF. For the CDR3, the DNA is TGTGCCAGCAGTTCCACCGGGACAGGGAAACGAAAGACCCAGTACTTC.

J is TRBJ1-1 and V is TRBV5-1; the D gene is possibly TRBD1 (5 bases). Trimming removed 0 bases at V and 0 bases at J, with 12 bases between. CDR1 SGHRS and CDR2 YFSETQ come from the germline V gene. This CDR3 region has 16 residues. Written as DNA, the CDR3 is TGCGCCAGCAGCTTGGGGACAATCTCCGTGAACACTGAAGCTTTCTTT. This codes for CASSLGTISVNTEAFF.